In its sample, the clone carrying this T cell receptor beta chain was seen once. With a far larger clone one base away, a read error is the likely cause. Gene-specific TRAV and TRBV primers were used for first-strand cDNA, covering alpha and beta chains. A constant-region primer paired with the V-primer adapter amplified TCRs over approximately 20 PCR cycles. Via MiXCR, TCRdb re-called the reads, giving one row per CDR3 protein. This sample has around 83,000 distinct CDR3 sequences; 15% to 20% occur once, and the top ten carry about 5.9%. This entry comes from a study of low-dose radiotherapy and immunotherapy resistance in tumors. Whole-study context: Cyclophosphamide was given intravenously at 200 mg/m2 every two weeks, and each dose came one day before radiation and immunotherapy. Study patients were administered oral aspirin at 300 mg daily for four cycles from cycle 1 day 1.

Time point specified: before trial treatment. The treatment that donors received included nivolumab, ipilimumab, aspirin, low-dose cyclophosphamide and low-dose radiotherapy. Eligibility required advanced solid tumors lacking tumor-infiltrating lymphocytes. The CDR3 totals 13 residues. Looked up from germline, CDR1 is SGHAT and CDR2 is FQNNGV. V was clipped by 5 bases and J by 10 bases; unmatched bases: 3. The chain carries TRBV11-2 and TRBJ2-1, with 12 nucleotides matching TRBD2. This TCR was sampled from a male donor with prostate cancer. The sample here was PBMCs, taken before treatment. CDR3 protein: CASSPGTSGEQFF. The CDR3 nucleotides are TGTGCCAGCAGCCCCGGGACTAGCGGGGAGCAGTTCTTC.